This is a list of T cell receptor beta chains from one sample in a study of T-cell memory formation after mild COVID-19. TCRdb analysed the 5' RACE reads with MiXCR anew, one entry per CDR3 protein. The sample holds roughly 580,000 distinct CDR3 sequences, 18% seen once. The sequencing input was PBMCs or a T cell subset sorted from them (not recorded which). These receptors were obtained from an adult woman who had mild COVID-19 (a few samples of this study predate the infection). Cell type and time point are not known. Both conserved end residues are part of each CDR3. The D gene is left open where the match is weak. Clone size is not always given. Where it is, it says once, few, many or a class for expanded clones.

clone size	V gene	D gene	J gene	CDR3 protein	CDR3 DNA
few	TRBV29-1	.	TRBJ2-2	CSVEEYGELFF	TGCAGCGTTGAAGAGTATGGGGAGCTGTTTTTT
few	TRBV20-1	TRBD2	TRBJ2-7	CSAGLAGAYEQYF	TGCAGTGCAGGACTAGCGGGGGCCTACGAGCAGTACTTC
few	TRBV11-2	.	TRBJ2-3	CASSLLKGADTQYF	TGTGCCAGCAGCTTGTTAAAAGGGGCAGATACGCAGTATTTT
few	TRBV20-1	TRBD1	TRBJ1-5	CSAYSGGNQPQHF	TGCAGTGCTTACTCAGGGGGGAATCAGCCCCAGCATTTT
few	TRBV7-9	.	TRBJ2-1	CASSSGWNEQFF	TGTGCCAGCAGCTCCGGTTGGAATGAGCAGTTCTTC
few	TRBV15	.	TRBJ2-7	CATSRDWDAFSYEQYF	TGTGCCACCAGCAGAGATTGGGATGCTTTCTCCTACGAGCAGTACTTC
.	TRBV7-2	TRBD1	TRBJ2-2	CASSLTGGIGELFF	TGTGCCAGCAGCCTTACAGGGGGCATCGGGGAGCTGTTTTTT
.	TRBV5-4	TRBD1	TRBJ1-1	CASSTRTGGTEAFF	TGTGCCAGCAGCACCAGGACAGGGGGCACTGAAGCTTTCTTT
few	TRBV19	.	TRBJ1-3	CASSMGSSSGNTIYF	TGTGCCAGTAGTATGGGCTCTAGCTCTGGAAACACCATATATTTT
.	TRBV7-3	.	TRBJ2-3	CASSAMRRQQINTDTQYF	TGTGCCAGCAGCGCAATGCGAAGGCAACAGATTAACACAGATACGCAGTATTTT
.	TRBV7-6	TRBD1	TRBJ2-7	CASSPRDRIYEQYF	TGTGCCAGCAGCCCCCGGGACAGGATCTACGAGCAGTACTTC
few	TRBV19	TRBD1	TRBJ1-5	CASSIDLQGRPQHF	TGTGCCAGTAGTATAGACCTACAGGGGCGGCCCCAGCATTTT
few	TRBV5-8	.	TRBJ2-1	CASSLPWGVQNEQFF	TGTGCCAGCAGCTTGCCCTGGGGGGTACAGAATGAGCAGTTCTTC
.	TRBV6-5	.	TRBJ1-2	CASRSPRGDYGYTF	TGTGCCAGCCGGTCCCCTCGGGGGGACTATGGCTACACCTTC
once	TRBV2	.	TRBJ2-3	CASKRADTQYF	TGTGCCAGCAAGAGGGCAGATACGCAGTATTTT
.	TRBV5-1	.	TRBJ2-7	CASSFTSGDSEQYF	TGCGCCAGCAGCTTTACGTCTGGGGATTCCGAGCAGTACTTC
.	TRBV5-1	TRBD2	TRBJ2-7	CASSLSSGDYEQYF	TGCGCCAGCAGCTTGTCTAGCGGGGACTACGAGCAGTACTTC
.	TRBV16	TRBD1	TRBJ1-2	CASGTGRYGYTF	TGTGCCAGCGGGACAGGGAGATATGGCTACACCTTC
.	TRBV6-5	.	TRBJ2-3	CASSFDWVTSTDTQYF	TGTGCCAGCAGTTTCGACTGGGTTACCAGCACAGATACGCAGTATTTT
few	TRBV15	.	TRBJ2-3	CATSRSAASTDTQYF	TGTGCCACCAGCAGATCGGCTGCCAGCACAGATACGCAGTATTTT
.	TRBV12-3/TRBV12-4	TRBD2	TRBJ2-7	CASSPAGGVPYEQYF	TGTGCCAGCAGTCCAGCGGGAGGGGTCCCCTACGAGCAGTACTTC
.	TRBV11-2	.	TRBJ2-5	CASSLVVGRDQETQYF	TGTGCCAGCAGCTTAGTAGTAGGGAGAGACCAAGAGACCCAGTACTTC
few	TRBV6-2/TRBV6-3	.	TRBJ1-1	CASRPNRRREQAFF	TGTGCCAGCAGGCCAAACAGGAGAAGGGAACAAGCTTTCTTT
.	TRBV20-1	.	TRBJ2-2	CSASKGTNRATGELFF	TGCAGTGCTAGCAAGGGGACGAACAGGGCCACCGGGGAGCTGTTTTTT
.	TRBV7-7	.	TRBJ2-7	CASSLEAQGGEQYF	TGTGCCAGCAGCTTAGAGGCCCAGGGAGGCGAGCAGTACTTC
.	TRBV2	.	TRBJ2-7	CASSGTESYEQYF	TGTGCCAGCAGTGGGACAGAAAGCTACGAGCAGTACTTC